This entry describes one T cell receptor (beta chain). This clone was recorded a few times. It lacks a known antigen. The sample holds no much larger clone one base away, and base qualities are not on file. This specimen comes from a study of control samples from healthy donors and cancer patients (dated by TCRdb to about 2020). Relative to germline, V is missing 2 bases and J is missing 1 base, with 11 bases of the junction outside any gene match. CDR1 and CDR2 (SGHNT, YYREEE) derive from the germline V gene (reference sequence). Counted from cysteine to phenylalanine, this CDR3 has 17 amino acids. Just CDR3 DNA is preserved here, 51 bases in frame from base 1. The method behind the library was the immunoSEQ multiplex PCR assay. TCRdb retrieved this table from immuneACCESS and kept in-frame rearrangements only. Not all clones are present; in checked studies, unresolved V genes account for under half, and no reason is known for the remainder. This sample is represented by about 190,000 clones; roughly nine tenths of them were singletons. Around 1.9% of the sample is in the top ten clones.

The chain joins TRBV5-4 to TRBJ1-1; 7 middle bases align to TRBD1. This TCR was sampled from a man aged 25-40 years in good health. Material: blood. The DNA reads TGTGCCAGCAGCTTTCCGGCAGGGGGAGCGAAGAACACTGAAGCTTTCTTT. Protein translation: CASSFPAGGAKNTEAFF. Beyond the CDR3, the reference TRBV5-4 and TRBJ1-1 genes provide the residues; the full variable domain reads: ETGVTQSPTHLIKTRGQQVTLRCSSQSGHNTVSWYQQALGQGPQFIFQYYREEENGRGNFPPRFSGLQFPNYSSELNVNALELDDSALYLCASSFPAGGAKNTEAFFGQGTRLTVV.